The source of this T cell receptor (beta chain) is a study of T cells after yellow fever vaccination. There are a few counts of this clonotype. V lost 6 bases and J lost 4, with 12 bases in between. Looked up from germline, CDR1 is MNHNS and CDR2 is SASEGT. This CDR3 is 13 amino acids long. TCRdb re-analysed the 5' RACE reads in MiXCR, keeping a single row per CDR3 protein. This repertoire shows approximately 510,000 distinct CDR3 sequences, 20% to 25% found once; its top ten account for 16%. The chain has TRBV6-1 and TRBJ1-2; possible D gene TRBD1, 6 bases. Material: PBMCs, obtained about 21 days after the first yellow fever vaccination. This receptor was taken from a man aged 18 to 30 who received the YFV17D yellow fever vaccine. CDR3 sequence reads: CASREGGGYGYTF. The CDR3 bases are TGTGCCAGCAGAGAGGGAGGGGGCTATGGCTACACCTTC.